The 5 T cell receptor beta chains below come from one sample, sequenced in a study of technical replicates of blood from several donors (dated by TCRdb to between 2016 and 2019). The library was made by the immunoSEQ multiplex PCR assay. The source is immuneACCESS, and TCRdb retained only in-frame sequences with V and J called. Part of the clones is not carried over; for the studies checked, unresolved V genes explain less than half of this, and the remainder is unexplained. The sample table lists 100,000 or so clones, 95% of them with a count of one. The ten largest clonotypes hold roughly 0.19% of the sample. The source material was T cells isolated from PBMCs. The origin of the receptors is a human donor in good health.

The V call is TRBV28, the J call TRBJ2-7, with 9 bases aligning to TRBD1. Germline CDR1 and CDR2: MDHEN and SYDVKM. This CDR3 is built from 15 residues. V was clipped by 6 bases and J by 6 bases; unmatched bases: 12. CDR3 residues: CASRYYGTGSGEQYF. The CDR3 DNA reads as TGTGCCAGCAGGTACTATGGGACAGGGTCGGGCGAGCAGTACTTC.

The chain recombines TRBV7-2 with TRBJ2-5; the D gene is possibly TRBD2 (6 bases). V gave up 5 bases and J gave up 4 bases, with 20 bases separating them. Per germline, CDR1 SGHTA and CDR2 FQGNSA. The CDR3 spans 16 residues. CDR3 coding DNA: TGTGCCAGCAGCAATACCGGGACTGGGGTAGCAGAGACCCAGTACTTC. It encodes CASSNTGTGVAETQYF.

The chain joins TRBV6-5 to TRBJ2-5; D unclear. Germline CDR1 MNHEY, CDR2 SVGAGI. The CDR3 has 14 amino acids. Trimming cost V 2 bases and J 2 bases, with 9 bases left between them. The CDR3 spells CASSYGVEQETQYF. The CDR3 region has the DNA TGTGCCAGCAGTTACGGCGTGGAGCAAGAGACCCAGTACTTC.

The J gene is TRBJ2-1, the V gene TRBV29-1; the D gene is possibly TRBD2 (6 bases). The V gene lost 2 bases and the J gene lost 9 bases, with 20 bases spanning the gap. There are 15 residues in the CDR3. Germline CDR1 SQVTM, CDR2 ANQGSEA. CDR3 coding DNA: TGCAGCGTTGAAAGGGCAGGGACGGGAGCGGGTGAGCAGTTCTTC. This translates into CSVERAGTGAGEQFF.

V usage is TRBV7-9 and J usage is TRBJ2-3, with D possibly matching TRBD1 (5 bases). Germline V gene lookup returns CDR1 SEHNR and CDR2 FQNEAQ (reference sequence). The CDR3 is made up of 15 amino acids. Trimming stripped 2 bases from V and 0 bases from J, with 9 bases between. CDR3 DNA sequence: TGTGCCAGCAGCTTACAGGGTTGGAGCACAGATACGCAGTATTTT. Translated, it gives CASSLQGWSTDTQYF.